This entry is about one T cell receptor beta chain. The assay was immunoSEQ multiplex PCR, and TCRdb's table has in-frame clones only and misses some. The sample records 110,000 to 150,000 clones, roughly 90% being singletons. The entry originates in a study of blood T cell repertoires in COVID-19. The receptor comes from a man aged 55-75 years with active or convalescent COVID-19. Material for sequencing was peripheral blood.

CDR3 nucleotide sequence: TGTGCCAGCAGTGGACAGGGACCCTACGAGCAGTACTTC. Its protein product is CASSGQGPYEQYF. The V gene is TRBV2, the J gene TRBJ2-7; 7 nucleotides match TRBD1. Germline V gives CDR1 SNHLY, CDR2 FYNNEI. This CDR3 comprises 13 residues. V lost 4 bases and J lost 2; bases outside the gene matches: 2.